This entry is about one TCR beta chain. This clone was detected once. Its antigen is unknown. Base-call qualities are not available, and no considerably larger clone is one nucleotide away. The data belong to a study of cytomegalovirus exposure and HLA in healthy donors (TCRdb year 2017). General notes on the study: According to an earlier analysis of 550 to 750 of the donors, 150 million to 200 million T cells yielded 100 million or so unique TCR beta sequences and more than 250 Gb of sequence data. In an earlier analysis of around 540 of the donors, high-throughput TCR beta sequencing was used to judge whether each TCR beta V gene segment behaved as functional or pseudogenic. An early release that covered 500 to 800 HLA-typed donors contained about 300 gigabases of sequencing data and roughly 84 million unique TCR sequences. The number of typed donors differed by locus: 629-630 for A, B, C, DRB1 and DQB1; some 540 for DQA1; some 610 for DPA1; and about 470 for DPB1. Of the approximately 400 genotyped donors, about 80% fell in the genetic ancestry cluster associated with self-reported Caucasian donors. Roughly five DR-DQ haplotypes were handled as single units for association and clustering because linkage in the cohort was strong. In the later analysis, no new phenotypic data were used to find candidate immune exposures; instead, reliance was placed on TCR beta sequences and their occurrence across donors. The study was designed to test whether signatures of past pathogen exposure could be identified by cataloging public T cell receptors. A later analysis re-examined previously published TCR beta repertoires from roughly 720 donors and added high-resolution HLA genotyping to investigate patterns of TCR occurrence. HLA typing included class I and class II loci at four-digit resolution. To predict cytomegalovirus infection status, the study brought together high-throughput TCR immunosequencing, statistical association of individual TCRs with disease status, and machine learning. Besides the first cohort of about 730 subjects, a separate validation cohort made up of roughly 120 different subjects was used. Alongside the repertoire data, information on donor age, sex, ethnicity and CMV serostatus was compiled. On average, 235,054 unique TCR beta nucleotide sequences were sequenced per donor among 398 genotyped donors of the cohort, with roughly 19% of those sequences being non-productive. The study profiled the T cell repertoires of around 700 subjects by immunosequencing and related them to cytomegalovirus serostatus. All discovery cohort repertoires had been generated using a single sequencing platform. A later genetic analysis took genome-wide SNP genotypes for about three fifths of the 666 donors and used that subset as a discovery cohort. What the research found in general, with its limitations: Because HLA typing was unavailable for some donors at each locus, only the typed subset was used in association tests. The 87-base-pair reads could not distinguish some IMGT-functional V segments, including TRBV6-2 and TRBV6-3, so those segments were excluded. While some public TCRs were present in many individuals, most TCR sequences turned up only very rarely across donors. An earlier analysis of approximately 590 of the donors showed that most TCR beta V segments appeared in productive rearrangements either about 87% or about 30% of the time, which broadly matched IMGT annotations. In vitro tests confirmed that three of the cytomegalovirus-associated TCR beta chains recognize cytomegalovirus antigens. Linkage disequilibrium might explain the correlated functional status among segregating V segments, but an unknown experimental factor could not be ruled out. When HLA alleles, especially DR and DQ, strongly co-occurred, TCR associations were difficult to assign to individual alleles. In both the original and validation cohorts, the classifier was reported to diagnose cytomegalovirus status with high specificity and sensitivity. In a later analysis, HLA-associated TCR beta chains showed more clonal expansion and lower generation probabilities than non-associated chains that were equally common. A further reported finding was that TCR beta sequences accurately predicted the HLA-A and HLA-B alleles for most subjects in the first cohort. In a later analysis, over 15,000 TCR beta sequences were associated with specific HLA alleles at a false discovery rate of 0.05. A later analysis found that TCR association rates varied across HLA loci, with DRB1 alleles showing the most associated TCRs and HLA-C alleles the fewest. A cluster of highly shared sequence variants was judged likely to represent a technical artifact of the sequencing pipeline. V-gene and J-gene trimming of TCR beta chains was associated with a missense DCLRE1C variant in a later genetic analysis, and the association was replicated in an independent cohort. Seventeen rarely observed V segments, including chromosome 9 orphons, were excluded from the earlier analysis of a few hundred of the donors because counts were too low. The cohort was sequenced for TCR beta chains only, and without alpha or paired-chain data the features that could be detected were limited. According to a later analysis, parvovirus B19, influenza, CMV and Epstein-Barr virus appeared linked to several top co-occurrence clusters. According to a later genetic analysis, donors in an Asian-associated ancestry cluster had fewer N-insertions in productive TCRs than the approximately 650-donor mean. The study gave a list of 150 to 200 TCR beta chains associated with cytomegalovirus. According to a later analysis, most CMV-associated TCR beta chains appeared to be HLA-restricted, and the HLA associations seemed to be driven largely by CMV exposure. The authors suggested that the approach could potentially be generalized to other disease states and immunological phenotypes. Sequencing depth was assumed to be roughly uniform across donors in the presence/absence analyses, though that assumption may not hold. CMV serostatus was the only immune exposure information available for the cohort.

The protocol used for the library was the immunoSEQ multiplex PCR assay. For the multiplex PCR, a mixture combining 60 forward primers for TCR Vbeta segments and 13 reverse primers for TCR Jbeta segments was used. The CDR3 region of rearranged TCR beta genes was amplified from genomic DNA by a multiplex PCR assay. Amplified TCR beta libraries were sequenced as 87-base-pair reads on the Illumina HiSeq System. As for how the authors treated the data: A later analysis counted approximately 84 million unique TCR beta chains across the 550 to 750 repertoires, and some 12 million of these chains were shared by at least two donors. Raw reads were error-corrected and collapsed into unique sequences by a nearest-neighbor algorithm in which closely related sequences were merged to remove PCR and sequencing errors. CDR3 sequences were aligned to IMGT reference sequences to assign V, D and J gene segments. For a sequence to be retained, a match of at least six nucleotides to both a V gene segment and a J gene segment was required. Rearrangements were classified as productive when the CDR3 lacked stop codons and remained in frame with V and J, and all other rearrangements were classified as non-productive. CDR3 was defined according to IMGT convention as the region running from the second conserved V-encoded cysteine to the conserved J-encoded phenylalanine. In an earlier analysis of more than 550 of the donors, sequences lacking an unambiguous match to a single V gene segment were excluded. An earlier analysis of roughly 590 of the donors called V segments functional above 56.7% productive rearrangements and segregating when the between-donor standard deviation exceeded 5%. A statistical classification framework was developed to diagnose cytomegalovirus status using the catalog of TCR beta chain sequences. V and J gene assignment, in a later analysis, came from comparing TCR nucleotide sequences with IMGT/GENE-DB human TR gene sequences. The TCRdist pipeline was used in a later analysis to assign CDR3 sequences and most-parsimonious VDJ recombination scenarios. A later analysis defined each TCR beta chain by its CDR3 amino acid sequence plus V-gene family, and excluded reads lacking a unique V-gene family. As a way to deal with suspected cross-contamination and a sequencing artifact, a later analysis dropped approximately 570 nucleotide sequences that were highly shared and had low generation probability. In a later analysis, a clonal expansion index was calculated for each public chain from normalized within-repertoire ranks of inferred template counts. Generation probabilities in a later analysis came from a VDJ recombination model fitted to out-of-frame rearrangements, and those results were checked against IGoR. In a later analysis, TCR-TCR, TCR-HLA and TCR-CMV co-occurrence was scored with hypergeometric tests, and a repertoire-size bias correction was applied to TCR pairs. In a later analysis, false discovery rates were estimated by permuting HLA or CMV assignments 20 times. In a later analysis, co-occurring TCRs were grouped with DBSCAN, and TCRdist sequence similarity was added when clustering was performed within HLA-allele-positive subsets. Repertoires with fewer than 30,000 or more than 120,000 public chains were left out of co-occurrence clustering, as were about five repertoires with anomalous nucleotide sharing. Sourced from immuneACCESS, this table was stored by TCRdb with only in-frame sequences that have V and J called. A share of the clones is absent; for the studies checked, an unresolved V gene accounts for under half, and the remainder has no known explanation. That table is the source of V, J and clone size, and D and trimming were worked out from the DNA. The sample has about 130,000 clones on record, approximately 80% of them singletons. 1.8% of the sample is held by the ten biggest clonotypes.

The cohort comprised around 700 healthy bone marrow donors. At the time of sampling, all cohort members were nominally healthy, though unrecorded immune exposures were likely present. The donor was CMV seronegative and belonged to the group of 352 seronegative cohort members. A peripheral blood sample was provided by each donor, and peripheral blood mononuclear cells were used for TCR beta sequencing. Genomic DNA was extracted from the blood cell samples with the Qiagen DNeasy Blood Extraction Kit. Reading the germline V gene (reference sequence) gives CDR1 GTSNPN and CDR2 SVGIG. Trimming at the junction amounts to 0 bases on V and 3 bases on J, and the germline ends lie 7 bases apart. The CDR3 sequence holds 13 residues, the cysteine and phenylalanine included. The entry retains the CDR3 DNA only, 39 bases that are in frame from base 1.

Sequenced: PBMCs. The receptor comes from a woman in her thirties or forties in good health and CMV-seronegative. The receptor chain draws on TRBV30 and TRBJ2-3; 5 matching bases give a weak D call of TRBD2. The CDR3 reads CAWSVLGTDTQYF. The DNA is TGTGCCTGGAGTGTACTAGGTACAGATACGCAGTATTTT.